This TCR beta chain emerged from a study of T-cell reconstitution after alpha-beta-depleted transplantation in children. Molecular barcoding with unique molecular identifiers was used for the TCRbeta library. TCRdb re-called the PCR reads with MiXCR, one entry per CDR3 protein. Seen here are about 340,000 distinct CDR3 sequences, approximately 10% observed once, and the top ten hold about 2.3%. This clonotype was found a few times. Per the germline V gene, CDR1 is LNHNV and CDR2 is YYDKDF (reference sequence). The CDR3 covers 20 residues. The J segment lost 4 bases and the V segment lost 1 base, leaving 13 bases of the junction unmatched.

The chain couples TRBV15 to TRBJ2-3; TRBD2 aligns across 14 bases. This TCR was sampled from a human donor who donated a stem cell graft to a child with acute lymphoblastic leukemia. The sample was PBMCs from the stem cell graft donor, taken from the stem cell graft. This CDR3 is CATSRVLAGGLAGVSDTQYF. CDR3 bases: TGTGCCACCAGCAGAGTTTTGGCTGGGGGACTAGCGGGAGTGTCAGATACGCAGTATTTT.